The rows below give T cell receptor beta chains drawn from one sample of a study of T cells after yellow fever vaccination. TCRdb itself ran the 5' RACE reads through MiXCR, one entry per CDR3 protein. The sample has roughly 520,000 distinct CDR3 sequences, around a fifth seen once. The sample was PBMCs, taken more than 20 days after the first yellow fever vaccination. These receptors were collected from a man aged 18 to 30 who received the YFV17D yellow fever vaccine. Both conserved end residues are part of each CDR3. Each record gives: clone size, D gene, J gene, CDR3 length, V gene, CDR3 DNA, CDR3 protein. D genes are given only for firm matches. Not every row has a clone size; where given, it reads once, few, many or a size class.

.	.	TRBJ2-4	16	TRBV5-4	TGTGCCAGCAGCTTGGACGGGGGCGGAGGCAAAAACATTCAGTACTTC	CASSLDGGGGKNIQYF
many	.	TRBJ2-1	16	TRBV5-6	TGTGCCAGCAGCTTGGATATCGGGGCGGACTACAATGAGCAGTTCTTC	CASSLDIGADYNEQFF
few	.	TRBJ2-5	15	TRBV4-3	TGCGCCAGCAGCCATTCCATCCTTCTAAGAGAGACCCAGTACTTC	CASSHSILLRETQYF
.	.	TRBJ2-3	13	TRBV20-1	TGCAGTGCTACGCCGGGACAACCAGATACGCAGTATTTT	CSATPGQPDTQYF
few	.	TRBJ1-2	16	TRBV4-1	TGCGCCAGCAGCCAAGAGGGGGGGCACGGATCATATGGCTACACCTTC	CASSQEGGHGSYGYTF
.	.	TRBJ2-1	13	TRBV7-9	TGTGCCAGCAGCCTGGGAGTAGGTGATGAGCAGTTCTTC	CASSLGVGDEQFF
few	TRBD2	TRBJ2-7	13	TRBV6-6	TGTGCCAGCATTGCGGGGGGGCCGGGCGAGCAGTACTTC	CASIAGGPGEQYF
few	.	TRBJ1-6	15	TRBV7-9	TGTGCCAGCAGCCCCCGGGGGGGTTATAATTCACCCCTCCACTTT	CASSPRGGYNSPLHF
.	.	TRBJ2-7	11	TRBV29-1	TGCAGCGCCCGGAGTCCCTACGAGCAGTACTTC	CSARSPYEQYF
few	TRBD2	TRBJ2-1	14	TRBV7-2	TGTGCCAGCAGCGGTCTAGCGGGGGGAGATGAGCAGTTCTTC	CASSGLAGGDEQFF
once	.	TRBJ1-6	15	TRBV20-1	TGCAGTGCTAGAGGGACAAGCTCCTATAATTCACCCCTCCACTTT	CSARGTSSYNSPLHF
many	TRBD2	TRBJ2-1	19	TRBV25-1	TGTGCCAGCAGTGTGTTGACTAGCGGGGGGGCAAGCCCCTTTGGTGAGCAGTTCTTC	CASSVLTSGGASPFGEQFF